This T cell receptor beta chain emerged from a study of CD8 T cells in Susac syndrome. Random-hexamer reverse transcription was applied to roughly 0.45 to 1 ug RNA. TCR beta CDR3 was amplified by immunoSEQ multiplex PCR. This amplification extended across 54 Vbeta and 13 Jbeta segments. TCRdb re-called the immunoSEQ multiplex PCR reads with MiXCR, one entry per CDR3 protein. The sample consists of about 22,000 distinct CDR3 sequences, 85% to 95% of them appearing once. Negative magnetic isolation gave CD8+ and CD4+ cells; FACS enriched CD8+ TEMRA. CDR1 and CDR2 (germline): SQVTM, ANQGSEA. This CDR3 region has 13 residues. V was clipped by 4 bases and J by 0 bases, with 10 bases between them.

What was sequenced was CD8+ T cells from PBMCs. This clonotype originated in a human donor in good health. The chain joins TRBV29-1 to TRBJ2-7; a weak D match, TRBD1 (6 bases). The CDR3 nucleotides read TGCAGCGTTGTGCAGGGGAGCTCCTACGAGCAGTACTTC. Protein sequence: CSVVQGSSYEQYF.